This T cell receptor beta chain is drawn from a study of blood T cell repertoires in COVID-19. Study context: Samples representing acute and convalescent COVID-19 were sourced from the United States, Italy and Spain. Sources were T cells, B-cell-depleted T cells, or PBMCs; the material itself was cDNA or gDNA.

Trimming took 1 base from V and 3 from J, leaving 16 bases between them. The CDR3 contains 16 residues. Germline CDR1 reads GTSNPN; CDR2 reads SVGIG (reference sequence). In the authors' methods: Nucleated cell counts were estimated from reference gene primer amplification. Using immunoSEQ multiplex PCR, the repertoire was profiled, and TCRdb retains in-frame clones only, with some absent. That table is the source of V, J and clone size, and D and trimming were worked out from the DNA. The data show approximately 210,000 clones, 75% to 90% seen once. J is TRBJ1-5 and V is TRBV30, with a weak D call TRBD1 (5 bases). Sequenced input: peripheral blood. The origin of this receptor is a woman aged 70 to 79 with active or convalescent COVID-19. The DNA of the CDR3 is TGTGCCTGGAGTGGGGGAACGGGGGAAAACAATCAGCCCCAGCATTTT. Translating gives CAWSGGTGENNQPQHF.